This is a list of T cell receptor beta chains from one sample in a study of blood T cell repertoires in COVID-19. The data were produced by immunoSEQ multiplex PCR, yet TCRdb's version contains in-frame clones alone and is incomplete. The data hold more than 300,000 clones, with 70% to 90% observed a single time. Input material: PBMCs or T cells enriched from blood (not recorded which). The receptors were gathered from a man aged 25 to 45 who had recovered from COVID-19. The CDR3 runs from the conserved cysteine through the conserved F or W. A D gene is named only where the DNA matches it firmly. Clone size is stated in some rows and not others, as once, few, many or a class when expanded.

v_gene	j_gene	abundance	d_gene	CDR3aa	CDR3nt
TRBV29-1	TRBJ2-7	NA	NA	CSVHLPGNEQYF	TGCAGCGTCCACCTACCCGGGAACGAGCAGTACTTC
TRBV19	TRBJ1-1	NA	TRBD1	CASSGPRDRVSMVVFVEAFF	TGTGCCAGTAGCGGGCCCCGGGACAGGGTTTCGATGGTGGTCTTTGTTGAAGCTTTCTTT
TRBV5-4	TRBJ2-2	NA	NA	CASSGTNTGELFF	TGTGCCAGCAGCGGCACAAACACCGGGGAGCTGTTTTTT
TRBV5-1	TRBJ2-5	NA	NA	CASSLGQEEETQYF	TGCGCCAGCAGCTTGGGACAGGAGGAGGAGACCCAGTACTTC
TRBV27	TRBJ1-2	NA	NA	CASSPQDRLHGYTF	TGTGCCAGCAGTCCCCAGGACAGACTCCATGGCTACACCTTC
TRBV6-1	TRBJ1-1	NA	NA	CASSEAGAGEAFF	TGTGCCAGCAGTGAAGCTGGGGCAGGGGAAGCTTTCTTT
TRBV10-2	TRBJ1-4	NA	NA	CASSTAGEKEKLFF	TGCGCCAGCAGTACCGCGGGCGAGAAAGAAAAACTGTTTTTT
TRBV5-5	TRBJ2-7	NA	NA	CASSTTGHVSYEQYF	TGTGCCAGCAGCACTACAGGGCACGTCTCCTACGAGCAGTACTTC
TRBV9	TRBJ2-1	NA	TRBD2	CASSVVTLAGGRSDEQFF	TGTGCCAGCAGCGTAGTTACCCTGGCGGGGGGGCGATCAGATGAGCAGTTCTTC
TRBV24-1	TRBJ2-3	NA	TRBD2	CATSDSLAGGPDTQYF	TGTGCCACCAGTGATTCCCTAGCGGGAGGGCCAGATACGCAGTATTTT
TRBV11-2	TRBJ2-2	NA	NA	CASSLAAGRGELFF	TGTGCCAGCAGCTTAGCGGCGGGGCGCGGGGAGCTGTTTTTT
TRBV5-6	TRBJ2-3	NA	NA	CASSLVAGVGDTQYF	TGTGCCAGCAGCTTGGTAGCAGGGGTGGGAGATACGCAGTATTTT
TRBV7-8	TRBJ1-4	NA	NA	CASSVYQGPEKLFF	TGTGCCAGCAGCGTTTACCAGGGCCCCGAAAAACTGTTTTTT
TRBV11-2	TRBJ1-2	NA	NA	CASSLASKGGGYTF	TGTGCCAGCAGCTTAGCTTCGAAGGGCGGGGGCTACACCTTC
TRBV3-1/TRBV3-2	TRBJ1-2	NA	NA	CASSQRAQTGGYTF	TGTGCCAGCAGCCAACGCGCACAGACGGGAGGCTACACCTTC
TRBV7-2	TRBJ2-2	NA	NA	CASSSRDTGELFF	TGTGCCAGCAGCTCCCGGGACACCGGGGAGCTGTTTTTT
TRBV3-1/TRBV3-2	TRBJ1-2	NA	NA	CASSQEGAGPGYTF	TGTGCCAGCAGCCAAGAGGGGGCAGGGCCTGGCTACACCTTC
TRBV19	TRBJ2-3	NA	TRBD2	CASSTGGIDTQYF	TGTGCCAGTAGTACGGGAGGGATCGATACGCAGTATTTT
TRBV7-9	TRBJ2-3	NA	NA	CASSLAGADTDTQYF	TGTGCCAGCAGCTTAGCGGGGGCGGACACAGATACGCAGTATTTT
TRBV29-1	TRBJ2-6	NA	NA	CSVGGLSSGANVLTF	TGCAGCGTTGGGGGACTCAGCTCTGGGGCCAACGTCCTGACTTTC
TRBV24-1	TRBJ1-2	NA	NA	CATSDSAVRDGYTF	TGTGCCACCAGTGATTCGGCGGTTCGAGATGGCTACACCTTC
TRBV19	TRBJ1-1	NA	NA	CASRNDRWDTEAFF	TGTGCCAGTAGGAATGACAGATGGGACACTGAAGCTTTCTTT
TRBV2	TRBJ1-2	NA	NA	CASRLQDRTYGYTF	TGTGCCAGCAGACTTCAAGACAGGACCTATGGCTACACCTTC
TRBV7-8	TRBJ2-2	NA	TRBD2	CASSRRLAWEGELFF	TGTGCCAGCAGCCGACGACTAGCGTGGGAAGGGGAGCTGTTTTTT
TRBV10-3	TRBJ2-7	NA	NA	CAISEGSGSSYEQYF	TGTGCCATCAGTGAGGGGAGCGGCAGCTCCTACGAGCAGTACTTC
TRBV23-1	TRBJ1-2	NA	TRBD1	CASSLGQGRLCYGYTF	TGCGCCAGCAGCCTAGGACAGGGGCGGCTTTGCTATGGCTACACCTTC
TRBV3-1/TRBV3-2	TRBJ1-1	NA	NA	CASSQGTGIEAFF	TGTGCCAGCAGCCAAGGAACAGGGATTGAAGCTTTCTTT
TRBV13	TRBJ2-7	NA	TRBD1	CASSATGAYEQYF	TGTGCCAGCAGCGCTACAGGGGCCTACGAGCAGTACTTC
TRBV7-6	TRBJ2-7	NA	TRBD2	CASSEGASGPYEQYF	TGTGCCAGCAGCGAGGGCGCTAGCGGCCCCTACGAGCAGTACTTC
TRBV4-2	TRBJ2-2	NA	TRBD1	CASSQDTGGAGELFF	TGTGCCAGCAGCCAAGATACAGGGGGTGCCGGGGAGCTGTTTTTT
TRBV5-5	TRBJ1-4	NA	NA	CASSFAGAGEKLFF	TGTGCCAGCAGCTTTGCAGGGGCAGGGGAAAAACTGTTTTTT
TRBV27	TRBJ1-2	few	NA	CASSLRGRAYGYTF	TGTGCCAGCAGTTTACGGGGAAGGGCCTATGGCTACACCTTC
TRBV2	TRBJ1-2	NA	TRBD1	CASSGQGAENTF	TGTGCCAGCAGTGGACAGGGGGCCGAGAACACCTTC
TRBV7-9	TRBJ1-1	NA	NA	CASTTWGDTEAFF	TGTGCCAGCACCACGTGGGGGGACACTGAAGCTTTCTTT
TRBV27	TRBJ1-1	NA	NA	CASSTGWNTEAFF	TGTGCCAGCAGTACAGGGTGGAACACTGAAGCTTTCTTT
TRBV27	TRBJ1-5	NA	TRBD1	CASRGRDRANQPQHF	TGTGCCAGCAGAGGTAGGGACAGGGCTAATCAGCCCCAGCATTTT
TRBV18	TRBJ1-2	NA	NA	CASSPEGGYGYTF	TGTGCCAGCTCACCAGAGGGCGGGTATGGCTACACCTTC
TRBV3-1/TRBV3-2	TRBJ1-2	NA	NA	CASSQVAGGYTF	TGTGCCAGCAGCCAAGTCGCGGGTGGCTACACCTTC
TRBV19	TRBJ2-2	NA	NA	CASSMKGHRGAGELFF	TGTGCCAGTAGTATGAAAGGACATAGGGGTGCCGGGGAGCTGTTTTTT
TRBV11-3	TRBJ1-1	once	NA	CASSPGQKAFF	TGTGCCAGCAGTCCCGGACAGAAAGCTTTCTTT
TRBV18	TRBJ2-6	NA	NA	CASSPPARPSGANVLTF	TGTGCCAGCTCACCACCAGCACGCCCGTCTGGGGCCAACGTCCTGACTTTC
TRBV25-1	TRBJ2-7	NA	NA	CASAPNGAGAYYEQYF	TGTGCCAGCGCGCCGAACGGGGCAGGGGCTTACTACGAGCAGTACTTC
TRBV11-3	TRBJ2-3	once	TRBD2	CASSHATSGGTDTQYF	TGTGCCAGCAGCCATGCGACTAGCGGGGGGACAGATACGCAGTATTTT
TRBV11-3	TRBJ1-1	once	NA	CASSLSRQVPNTEAFF	TGTGCCAGCAGCTTAAGCCGACAGGTCCCGAACACTGAAGCTTTCTTT
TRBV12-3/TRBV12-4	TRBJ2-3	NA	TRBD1	CASTPGQGGTQYF	TGTGCCAGCACCCCCGGACAGGGCGGTACGCAGTATTTT
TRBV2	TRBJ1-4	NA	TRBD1	CASNRGINEKLFF	TGTGCCAGCAACAGGGGTATTAATGAAAAACTGTTTTTT
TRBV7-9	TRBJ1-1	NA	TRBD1	CASSRRQGADEAFF	TGTGCCAGCAGCCGTAGACAGGGGGCTGATGAAGCTTTCTTT
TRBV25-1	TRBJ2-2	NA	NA	CASSESAGLFTGELFF	TGTGCCAGCAGTGAATCTGCGGGACTTTTCACCGGGGAGCTGTTTTTT
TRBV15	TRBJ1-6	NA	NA	CATSRGPDLVPLHF	TGTGCCACCAGCAGAGGCCCAGATTTGGTACCCCTCCACTTT
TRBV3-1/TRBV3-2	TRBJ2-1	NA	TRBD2	CASSQGTSGSSYYNEQFF	TGTGCCAGCAGCCAAGGGACTAGCGGGAGTTCGTATTACAATGAGCAGTTCTTC